These 26 T cell receptor beta chains were all obtained from the same sample, sequenced in a study of HIV-infected children after antiretroviral therapy interruption. Treatment indicated: PENTA 11 planned treatment interruption arm or continuous ART arm. RNA-based 3' RACE libraries used unique molecular identifiers. Via MiXCR, TCRdb re-called the 3' RACE reads, giving one row per CDR3 protein. This table holds more than 85,000 distinct CDR3 sequences, 6% to 8.5% found once. The starting material was CD45RA+ CD4+ T cells from PBMCs, pooled from several time points, obtained from a donor given antiretroviral therapy, either interrupted or continuous. Subset meaning: naive CD4+ CD45RA+ CD45RO- T cells. The receptors stem from a pool of human donors with HIV.

CDR3 region: CASSHLSGRGLAKNIQYF. The CDR3 DNA is TGCGCCAGCAGCCACCTAAGTGGACGGGGACTAGCCAAAAACATTCAGTACTTC. The genes are TRBV4-1 and TRBJ2-4; possibly TRBD2 for D (6 bases). The germline V gene has CDR1 MGHRA and CDR2 YSYEKL. The CDR3 consists of 18 residues. The V and J ends lost 3 bases and 0 bases respectively, with 18 bases between them.

This clonotype showed up just a few times. The CDR3 DNA sequence: TGTGCCAGCAGCCAAGAAAAGAGCAGGCAGCAGAATGAAAAACTGTTTTTT. It specifies CASSQEKSRQQNEKLFF. The chain links TRBV14 to TRBJ1-4; D call uncertain. Germline CDR1 and CDR2: SGHDN and FVKESK. This CDR3 is 17 amino acids long. V gave up 0 bases and J gave up 5 bases, with 16 bases separating them.

This clonotype was recorded at least ten times. CDR3 amino acids: CATLGAGKNTGELFF. The CDR3 DNA follows: TGTGCCACCCTAGGGGCCGGTAAAAACACCGGGGAGCTGTTTTTT. The genes are TRBV2 and TRBJ2-2; weak D call: TRBD1 (5 bases). Trimming took 10 bases from V and 2 from J, leaving 17 bases between them. CDR3 length: 15 amino acids. Germline lookup yields CDR1 SNHLY and CDR2 FYNNEI.

In this sample, this clonotype turned up many times. CDR3 DNA sequence: TGCGCCAGCAGCTTGGAGCCAGGGCGAAATCAGCCCCAGCATTTT. This codes for CASSLEPGRNQPQHF. The chain is built from TRBV5-1 and TRBJ1-5; the D gene is possibly TRBD1 (5 bases). Germline V gives CDR1 SGHRS, CDR2 YFSETQ. Trimming cost V 0 bases and J 4 bases, with 11 bases left between them. The CDR3 runs 15 residues.

This clonotype was recorded many times. This chain connects TRBV29-1 to TRBJ2-3; D tentatively reads TRBD1 or TRBD2 (5 bases each). The V gene lost 6 bases and the J gene lost 0 bases, with 13 bases spanning the gap. CDR1 is SQVTM, CDR2 ANQGSEA, per germline. This CDR3 region has 14 residues. CDR3 residues: CSVAGTASTDTQYF. DNA of the CDR3: TGCAGCGTAGCCGGGACGGCTAGCACAGATACGCAGTATTTT.

This clonotype was seen ten or more times. The V gene is TRBV20-1, the J gene TRBJ2-3, with D tentatively TRBD1 (6 bases). The germline V gene encodes CDR1 DFQATT and CDR2 SNEGSKA (reference sequence). The CDR3 is 12 amino acids. V lost 8 bases, J lost 6 bases, and 15 bases lay in between. In nucleotides, the CDR3 is TGCAGTCGCAACCGGGACACCGATACGCAGTATTTT. It encodes CSRNRDTDTQYF.

This clonotype has a count of ten or more. The chain combines TRBV20-1 with TRBJ1-6; D may be TRBD1 (6 bases). CDR1 and CDR2 from the germline V gene are DFQATT and SNEGSKA (reference sequence). V was cut by 5 bases and J by 6 bases, with 29 bases left in between. The CDR3 is made up of 19 amino acids. CDR3 loop: CSADPSPAQGSGGNSPLHF. The CDR3 DNA is TGCAGTGCTGACCCCTCCCCAGCCCAGGGGTCGGGGGGTAATTCACCCCTCCACTTT.

This clonotype was recorded many times. The chain recombines TRBV29-1 with TRBJ2-3, with D perhaps TRBD2 (5 bases). CDR3 size: 14 residues. V lost 8 bases and J 3 bases, leaving 18 bases between the germline ends. CDR1 and CDR2 (germline): SQVTM, ANQGSEA. CDR3 bases: TGCAGCTCCTGCTGGAGACGGGAAACAGATACGCAGTATTTT. Translated, it gives CSSCWRRETDTQYF.

This clonotype was detected only once. The chain has TRBV12-3 or TRBV12-4 and TRBJ1-5; D uncertain. The CDR3 consists of 15 residues. With 5 bases removed from V and 1 base from J, the gap between germline ends came to 12 bases. The CDR3 sequence is CASSPFSVSNQPQHF. In nucleotides, the CDR3 is TGTGCCAGCAGTCCTTTTAGTGTGAGCAATCAGCCCCAGCATTTT.

This clonotype was picked up many times. This sequence joins TRBV29-1 and TRBJ2-6; a possible D gene is TRBD2 (5 bases). The CDR3 extends over 16 amino acids. Germline values: CDR1 SQVTM, CDR2 ANQGSEA. Between the trimmed V and J ends, which lost 7 bases and 2 bases, there was a span of 18 bases. The CDR3 loop is CSAAAGSPPGANVLTF. The CDR3 DNA follows: TGCAGCGCCGCGGCGGGCAGTCCTCCTGGGGCCAACGTCCTGACTTTC.

This clonotype was observed at least ten times. V is TRBV7-2 and J is TRBJ1-1; a possible D gene is TRBD1 (6 bases). CDR3 length equals 15 residues. With 1 base removed from V and 11 bases from J, the gap between germline ends came to 20 bases. Germline loops: CDR1 SGHTA, CDR2 FQGNSA. In DNA, the CDR3 is TGTGCCAGCAGCTTAGAATTCCTTGGCCCGAGGGGGGCTTTCTTT. Protein product: CASSLEFLGPRGAFF.

This clonotype was observed a few times. The chain combines TRBV7-2 with TRBJ1-1; 7 bases fit TRBD1. Looked up from germline, CDR1 is SGHTA and CDR2 is FQGNSA. The CDR3 contains 16 residues. The ends lost 4 bases at V and 6 bases at J; junction bases unmatched: 14. CDR3 sequence reads: CASSSRAGGVVAEAFF. The CDR3 region has the DNA TGTGCCAGCAGCTCAAGGGCAGGGGGGGTCGTGGCTGAAGCTTTCTTT.

This clonotype was seen a few times. J is TRBJ2-1 and V is TRBV5-1; 8 bases map to TRBD1. The CDR3 has 16 residues. The ends lost 2 bases at V and 4 bases at J; junction bases unmatched: 8. The V gene's germline CDR1 is SGHRS and CDR2 YFSETQ. CDR3 coding DNA: TGCGCCAGCAGCTTAACCGGGACAGGAGGTTACAATGAGCAGTTCTTC. Amino acids: CASSLTGTGGYNEQFF.

This clonotype has ten or more counts. This chain joins TRBV20-1 and TRBJ1-2, with D possibly matching TRBD1 (6 bases). The V gene lost 1 base and the J gene lost 4 bases, with 13 bases spanning the gap. There are 14 residues in the CDR3. Germline lookup yields CDR1 DFQATT and CDR2 SNEGSKA (reference sequence). This CDR3 reads CSARVLGGVYGYTF. Written as DNA, the CDR3 is TGCAGTGCTAGAGTCCTAGGGGGAGTCTATGGCTACACCTTC.

This clonotype was observed many times. V is TRBV3-1 and J is TRBJ1-1, with TRBD1 as a possible D gene (6 bases). V gave up 0 bases and J gave up 1 base, with 12 bases separating them. The CDR3 contains 16 residues. The germline V gene has CDR1 LGHDT and CDR2 YNNKEL (reference sequence). This CDR3 reads CASSQDRRTANTEAFF. The CDR3 nucleotides are TGTGCCAGCAGCCAAGATCGTCGGACAGCGAACACTGAAGCTTTCTTT.

The gene calls are TRBV9 and TRBJ1-1; D is uncertain. With 7 bases removed from V and 6 bases from J, the gap between germline ends came to 19 bases. The germline V gene has CDR1 SGDLS and CDR2 YYNGEE. The CDR3 consists of 14 residues. CDR3 sequence (DNA): TGTGCCAGCGTAGAGAGTAGGTTTGGGGCTGAAGCTTTCTTT. This encodes CASVESRFGAEAFF.

In this sample, this clonotype turned up many times. The chain employs TRBV5-1 and TRBJ2-7, with TRBD1 matching 10 bases. The CDR3 runs 15 residues. Germline V gives CDR1 SGHRS, CDR2 YFSETQ. Trimming at V came to 4 bases and at J to 4 bases, leaving 8 bases not matched to a gene. In DNA, the CDR3 is TGCGCCAGCAGCCCCCTTCCGGGACAGGGGTACGAGCAGTACTTC. This sequence encodes CASSPLPGQGYEQYF.

This clonotype has ten or more counts. The chain carries TRBV5-6 and TRBJ2-2; no clear D gene. With 3 bases removed from V and 4 bases from J, the gap between germline ends came to 4 bases. Germline values: CDR1 SGHDT, CDR2 YYEEEE. This CDR3 has 12 residues. DNA of the CDR3: TGTGCCAGCAGCTGGGCCACCGGGGAGCTGTTTTTT. Its translation: CASSWATGELFF.

In this sample, this clonotype turned up many times. This chain links TRBV3-1 with TRBJ2-3; 8 bases are shared with TRBD2. Germline loops: CDR1 LGHDT, CDR2 YNNKEL (reference sequence). V lost 6 bases and J lost 6; bases outside the gene matches: 8. The CDR3 totals 14 residues. The CDR3 loop is CASRKSGSRDTQYF. The CDR3, as DNA: TGTGCCAGCAGAAAGAGCGGGAGTCGCGATACGCAGTATTTT.

This clonotype was counted many times. The chain links TRBV11-1 to TRBJ2-5; D possibly corresponds to TRBD2 (6 bases). Trimming took 2 bases from V and 0 from J, leaving 22 bases between them. This CDR3 region has 19 residues. The germline CDR1 and CDR2 sequences are SGHAT and FQDESV (reference sequence). CDR3 loop: CASSLKIQGAGPNQETQYF. The CDR3 nucleotides are TGTGCCAGCAGCTTAAAGATTCAGGGCGCGGGGCCTAACCAAGAGACCCAGTACTTC.

The table lists this clonotype with many counts. This chain links TRBV29-1 with TRBJ2-7; 9 bases map to TRBD1. The germline gives CDR1 SQVTM, CDR2 ANQGSEA. V lost 6 bases, J lost 4 bases, and 10 bases stayed unmatched. CDR3 size: 14 residues. CDR3 nucleotide sequence: TGCAGCGTATTTCCGGGACAGGGATTATACGAGCAGTACTTC. Its translation: CSVFPGQGLYEQYF.

This clonotype showed up many times. V is TRBV11-2 and J is TRBJ2-5, with unresolved D. The CDR3 runs 14 residues. V lost 2 bases and J 5 bases, leaving 12 bases between the germline ends. Germline V gives CDR1 SGHAT, CDR2 FQNNGV. The CDR3 sequence: CASSLRGFGETQYF. The DNA for the CDR3 is TGTGCCAGCAGCTTACGTGGGTTTGGGGAGACCCAGTACTTC.

In its sample, this clonotype was seen once. The V gene is TRBV19, the J gene TRBJ1-3; D is uncertain. Per germline, CDR1 LNHDA and CDR2 SQIVND (reference sequence). The CDR3 has 14 residues. Trimming removed 5 bases from V and 0 bases from J, with 8 bases in between. The CDR3 DNA follows: TGTGCCAGTAGTGTCCAGGTCTCTGGAAACACCATATATTTT. Residues: CASSVQVSGNTIYF. Supplemented by reference TRBV19 and TRBJ1-3, the full variable domain reads DGGITQSPKYLFRKEGQNVTLSCEQNLNHDAMYWYRQDPGQGLRLIYYSQIVNDFQKGDIAEGYSVSREKKESFPLTVTSAQKNPTAFYLCASSVQVSGNTIYFGEGSWLTVV.

This clonotype was picked up many times. The chain is built from TRBV4-1 and TRBJ1-4, with D maybe TRBD1 (5 bases). The CDR3 is made up of 15 amino acids. V dropped 4 bases and J dropped 2 bases, with 11 bases sitting between them. The germline V gene has CDR1 MGHRA and CDR2 YSYEKL. The CDR3: CASSPGTGTNEKLFF. The DNA for the CDR3 is TGCGCCAGCAGCCCCGGGACCGGGACTAATGAAAAACTGTTTTTT.

This clonotype was seen a few times. The rearrangement uses TRBV19 and TRBJ2-3; the D is unclear. The V gene's germline CDR1 is LNHDA and CDR2 SQIVND (reference sequence). The CDR3 runs 14 residues. The V and J ends lost 0 bases and 2 bases respectively, with 6 bases between them. The CDR3 region is CASSIDRLTDTQYF. In DNA form, the CDR3 reads TGTGCCAGTAGTATAGACCGCCTCACAGATACGCAGTATTTT.

This clonotype was observed at least ten times. The V and J genes are TRBV11-2 and TRBJ2-5, with 10 bases identical to TRBD2. Trimming removed 5 bases from V and 5 bases from J; junction bases left unmatched: 8. Germline CDR1 reads SGHAT; CDR2 reads FQNNGV. The CDR3 sequence is 15 residues long. The CDR3 loop is CASSESGRAGETQYF. In DNA, the CDR3 is TGTGCCAGCAGCGAAAGCGGGAGGGCCGGGGAGACCCAGTACTTC. The full variable domain, completed using reference TRBV11-2 and TRBJ2-5, is EAGVAQSPRYKIIEKRQSVAFWCNPISGHATLYWYQQILGQGPKLLIQFQNNGVVDDSQLPKDRFSAERLKGVDSTLKIQPAKLEDSAVYLCASSESGRAGETQYFGPGTRLLVL.